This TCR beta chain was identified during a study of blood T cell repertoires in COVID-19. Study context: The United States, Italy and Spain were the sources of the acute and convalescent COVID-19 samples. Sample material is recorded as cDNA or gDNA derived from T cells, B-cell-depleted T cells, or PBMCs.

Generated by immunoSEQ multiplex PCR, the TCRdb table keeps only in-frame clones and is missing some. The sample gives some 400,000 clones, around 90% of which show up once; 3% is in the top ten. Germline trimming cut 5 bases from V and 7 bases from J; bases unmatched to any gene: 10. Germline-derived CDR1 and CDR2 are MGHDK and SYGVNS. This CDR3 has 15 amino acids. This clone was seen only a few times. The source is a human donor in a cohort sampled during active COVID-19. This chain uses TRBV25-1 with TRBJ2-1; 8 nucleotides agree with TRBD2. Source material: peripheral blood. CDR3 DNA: TGTGCCAGCAGTTCTGGGTCGGGAGGGAGGAATGAGCAGTTCTTC. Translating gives CASSSGSGGRNEQFF.